Sequencing of this T cell receptor (beta chain) was carried out in a study of stem cell transplantation in POMP-related autoinflammatory disease. Looking at the study overall: Impaired MHC class I-dependent CD8+ differentiation was hypothesized from defective thymoproteasomes.

This table comes from immunoSEQ multiplex PCR, and its TCRdb copy is limited to in-frame clones, with some not included. The data hold 30,000 or so clones, with 85% to 90% observed a single time. As for this clone: Its antigen is unidentified.

Points from the study as a whole: PRAID patients trended toward lower TRB diversity and higher clonality in all analyzed T-cell subsets. Patients with PRAID showed a restricted number of unique TRB V-J gene pairings.

Prominent immunodeficiency with autoinflammation defined PRAID. The V gene lost 1 base and the J gene lost 9 bases, with 7 bases spanning the gap. CDR1 and CDR2 (germline): SGHVS, FNYEAQ. The CDR3 length is 13 residues. The sample here was CD4+ T cells from PBMCs, taken before stem cell transplantation. The chain carries TRBV7-6 and TRBJ1-6; D remains ambiguous. This sequence was found in a human donor with POMP-related autoinflammation and immune dysregulation (PRAID). The CDR3 DNA reads TGTGCCAGCAGCTTAGGATTGGGTTCACCCCTCCACTTT. Its translation: CASSLGLGSPLHF.